The following is a T cell receptor beta chain sequence with its context. V dropped 5 bases and J dropped 3; count of bases not matched to a gene: 1. CDR1 is LNHDA, CDR2 SQIVND, per germline (reference sequence). This CDR3 spans 13 amino acids. This specimen comes from a study of T cells in Graves' hyperthyroidism and ophthalmopathy. Turning to the study itself: Peripheral blood was taken when the disease was first diagnosed, before any treatment began.

From RNA transcripts, TCR beta CDR3 regions were amplified. Using the HTBI primer set, a first-round RT-PCR was run on the TCR CDR3. Using its own MiXCR run on the multiplex PCR reads, TCRdb lists one record per CDR3 protein. The sample yields hundreds of thousands of distinct CDR3 sequences, about a fifth seen once. The sequence was obtained from a man aged 30-40 years with Graves' ophthalmopathy. The gene calls are TRBV19 and TRBJ1-5, with 7 bases matching TRBD1. Sequencing used blood. The CDR3 DNA is TGTGCCAGTAGTGGGACAGTCAATCAGCCCCAGCATTTT. It specifies CASSGTVNQPQHF.